This entry lists 12 T cell receptor beta chains sequenced from one sample in a study of T cell responses to AZD1222 COVID-19 vaccine. TCRdb's copy holds only in-frame clones and misses some; the assay was immunoSEQ multiplex PCR. The sample lists approximately 180,000 clones, more than 70% occurring once. The sequenced sample was peripheral blood, obtained 28 days after the second AZD1222 dose. These receptors were obtained from an adult who received the AZD1222 COVID-19 vaccine.

The chain combines TRBV5-1 with TRBJ2-2, with D unresolved. Trimming removed 5 bases at V and 5 bases at J, with 7 bases between. CDR3 size: 12 residues. Looked up from germline, CDR1 is SGHRS and CDR2 is YFSETQ. The CDR3 reads CASRVGTGELFF. CDR3 DNA sequence: TGCGCCAGCAGGGTGGGGACCGGGGAGCTGTTTTTT. The whole variable domain, remainder taken from reference TRBV5-1 and TRBJ2-2, is KAGVTQTPRYLIKTRGQQVTLSCSPISGHRSVSWYQQTPGQGLQFLFEYFSETQRNKGNFPGRFSGRQFSNSRSEMNVSTLELGDSALYLCASRVGTGELFFGEGSRLTVL.

This chain uses TRBV12-3 or TRBV12-4 with TRBJ2-7, with D hard to call. Trimming left V 3 bases short and J 3 bases short, with 9 bases between. The CDR3 has 13 amino acids. The CDR3 DNA is TGTGCCAGCAGTTTCGGCATGTACTACGAGCAGTACTTC. This sequence encodes CASSFGMYYEQYF.

The CDR3 bases are TGTGCCAGCAGTTACACCCGGACTAGCGGGGAGGGCACAGATACGCAGTATTTT. Amino acid sequence: CASSYTRTSGEGTDTQYF. The chain employs TRBV6-2 or TRBV6-3 and TRBJ2-3; 12 nucleotides match TRBD2. Germline V gene data show CDR1 as MNHEY and CDR2 as SVGEGT. J was trimmed by 1 base and V by 2 bases; bases with no gene match: 7. The CDR3 spans 18 residues.

The chain combines TRBV3-1 (or the pseudogene TRBV3-2) with TRBJ1-2; D unresolved. This CDR3 contains 13 residues. V lost 0 bases, J lost 10 bases, and 12 bases lay in between. Germline CDR1 and CDR2: LGHDT and YNNKEL (reference sequence). The chain's CDR3 is CASSQEGPTVYTF. For the CDR3, the DNA is TGTGCCAGCAGCCAAGAAGGGCCCACGGTCTACACCTTC.

This clone occurred a few times. The V and J genes are TRBV3-1 (or the pseudogene TRBV3-2) and TRBJ2-1; 10 bases map to TRBD2. Germline lookup yields CDR1 LGHDT and CDR2 YNNKEL (reference sequence). The ends lost 4 bases at V and 7 bases at J; junction bases unmatched: 10. The CDR3 contains 16 residues. CDR3 bases: TGTGCCAGCAGCCCCCGGGCTAGCGGGAGTTCGAATGAGCAGTTCTTC. Protein sequence: CASSPRASGSSNEQFF.

The V call is TRBV28, the J call TRBJ2-1, with 9 bases lining up with TRBD1. CDR3 length equals 15 residues. V lost 5 bases and J lost 7; bases outside the gene matches: 9. Germline values: CDR1 MDHEN, CDR2 SYDVKM. The CDR3 coding sequence is TGTGCCAGCAGTCTACCGACAGGGGGGGCGAATGAGCAGTTCTTC. Translation gives CASSLPTGGANEQFF.

The table lists this clone with a count of one. The chain uses TRBV27 and TRBJ1-4, with a tentative D call TRBD1 (5 bases). Trimming removed 5 bases at V and 2 bases at J, with 15 bases between. The CDR3 runs to 16 residues. Germline loops: CDR1 MNHEY, CDR2 SMNVEV (reference sequence). DNA of the CDR3: TGTGCCAGCAGTCCTACCCCCGGGGGGACTAATGAAAAACTGTTTTTT. It translates to CASSPTPGGTNEKLFF.

This chain uses TRBV20-1 with TRBJ1-2, with D unresolved. The CDR3 spans 11 residues. The germline V gene encodes CDR1 DFQATT and CDR2 SNEGSKA (reference sequence). Trimming left V 7 bases short and J 1 base short, with 7 bases between. The CDR3 reads CSDSLNYGYTF. CDR3 bases: TGCAGTGATTCCCTTAACTATGGCTACACCTTC.

This rearrangement joins TRBV11-2 to TRBJ2-2, with 12 bases fitting TRBD2. This CDR3 is built from 15 residues. Germline V lookup: CDR1 SGHAT, CDR2 FQNNGV. V trimming: 2 bases; J trimming: 6 bases; junction bases outside the gene matches: 1. CDR3 DNA: TGTGCCAGCAGCTTATCTAGCGGGAGGGCCGGGGAGCTGTTTTTT. Its translation is CASSLSSGRAGELFF. Full variable domain (remainder filled in from reference TRBV11-2 and TRBJ2-2): EAGVAQSPRYKIIEKRQSVAFWCNPISGHATLYWYQQILGQGPKLLIQFQNNGVVDDSQLPKDRFSAERLKGVDSTLKIQPAKLEDSAVYLCASSLSSGRAGELFFGEGSRLTVL.

This chain connects TRBV5-1 to TRBJ2-2; 9 positions match TRBD2. The ends lost 4 bases at V and 2 bases at J; junction bases unmatched: 3. There are 15 residues in the CDR3. The germline V gene encodes CDR1 SGHRS and CDR2 YFSETQ. As DNA, the CDR3 is TGCGCCAGCAGCATGACTAGCGGCAACACCGGGGAGCTGTTTTTT. Its protein is CASSMTSGNTGELFF. Together with reference TRBV5-1 and TRBJ2-2, the CDR3 gives the full variable domain: KAGVTQTPRYLIKTRGQQVTLSCSPISGHRSVSWYQQTPGQGLQFLFEYFSETQRNKGNFPGRFSGRQFSNSRSEMNVSTLELGDSALYLCASSMTSGNTGELFFGEGSRLTVL.

CDR3 residues: CATSDNPGLAGVTYNEQFF. Written as DNA, the CDR3 is TGTGCCACCAGTGATAACCCGGGACTAGCGGGAGTTACTTACAATGAGCAGTTCTTC. This chain connects TRBV24-1 to TRBJ2-1; 14 bases fit TRBD2. V dropped 3 bases and J dropped 4; count of bases not matched to a gene: 10. Germline V gene data show CDR1 as KGHDR and CDR2 as SFDVKD. The CDR3 loop spans 19 amino acids.

The chain combines TRBV14 with TRBJ1-1, with D unclear. The germline V and J ends were trimmed by 4 bases and 1 base, with 10 bases remaining between them. The length of the CDR3 is 14 residues. Germline loops: CDR1 SGHDN, CDR2 FVKESK. CDR3 nucleotides: TGTGCCAGCAGCCTTACCCCAGGGAACACTGAAGCTTTCTTT. Protein product: CASSLTPGNTEAFF.